This passage covers 23 T cell receptor beta chains from one sample sequenced in a study of cytomegalovirus exposure and HLA in healthy donors. This table comes from immunoSEQ multiplex PCR, and its TCRdb copy is limited to in-frame clones, with some not included. The table lists fewer than 70,000 clones, roughly 95% of them singletons. Sequencing was done on a sample of PBMCs. The receptor set was obtained from a woman under 30 in good health and CMV-seropositive.

The chain couples TRBV5-4 to TRBJ2-3; possible D gene TRBD2, 6 bases. The CDR3 contains 14 residues. With 4 bases removed from V and 0 bases from J, the gap between germline ends came to 9 bases. CDR1 is SGHNT and CDR2 is YYREEE in the germline V gene (reference sequence). CDR3 in amino acids: CASSAGTSTDTQYF. CDR3 DNA sequence: TGTGCCAGCAGCGCGGGGACTAGCACAGATACGCAGTATTTT.

The chain recombines TRBV28 with TRBJ2-6; 8 nucleotides line up with TRBD1. V gave up 4 bases and J gave up 2 bases; unmatched junction bases: 7. The CDR3 totals 17 residues. Germline CDR1 MDHEN, CDR2 SYDVKM. CDR3 nucleotides: TGTGCCAGCAGTTCGGGACAGGTTTTCCCTGGGGCCAACGTCCTGACTTTC. This gives the protein CASSSGQVFPGANVLTF.

This chain connects TRBV27 to TRBJ2-1, with TRBD2 matching over 10 bases. The junction had 9 bases not matched to a gene; V was cut back by 5 bases and J by 2 bases. Germline CDR1 and CDR2: MNHEY and SMNVEV (reference sequence). The CDR3 contains 17 residues. The CDR3 here is CASSIGASGRPYNEQFF. The CDR3 DNA sequence: TGTGCCAGCAGTATCGGGGCTAGCGGGAGACCCTACAATGAGCAGTTCTTC.

The rearrangement links TRBV4-3 to TRBJ2-1; TRBD2 matches at 14 bases. In germline, CDR1 is LGHNA, CDR2 YSLEER. V was pared by 0 bases and J by 0 bases, with 7 bases of the junction left unmatched. The CDR3 runs 20 residues. The DNA of the CDR3 is TGCGCCAGCAGCCAAGAGGGACTAGCGGGGGTCCCCAGCTCCTACAATGAGCAGTTCTTC. It yields the protein CASSQEGLAGVPSSYNEQFF.

This rearrangement joins TRBV5-5 to TRBJ2-7; 9 bases are a match to TRBD1. Germline assignment: CDR1 SGHKS and CDR2 YYEKEE (reference sequence). Trimming took 5 bases from V and 1 from J; bases not matched to a gene: 1. The CDR3 extends over 13 amino acids. The CDR3: CASRGTGSYEQYF. CDR3 in DNA: TGTGCCAGCAGGGGGACAGGGTCCTACGAGCAGTACTTC.

The count of this clone is one. In DNA form, the CDR3 reads TGCGCCAGCAGTACTCAGGGGGGTACTGAAGCTTTCTTT. It encodes CASSTQGGTEAFF. The rearrangement joins TRBV5-1 to TRBJ1-1, with TRBD1 matching over 7 bases. The CDR3 contains 13 residues. The trim removed 5 bases at V and 5 bases at J, leaving 6 bases unmatched. Germline V gene sequence: CDR1 SGHRS, CDR2 YFSETQ.

The genes are TRBV6-1 and TRBJ1-2, with a tentative D call TRBD1 (6 bases). Germline CDR1 and CDR2: MNHNS and SASEGT. The CDR3 consists of 14 residues. V was clipped by 5 bases and J by 4 bases, with 14 bases between them. The DNA for the CDR3 is TGTGCCAGCAGTACGGTACCGGACAGCTATGGCTACACCTTC. Translating it yields CASSTVPDSYGYTF.

This clone came up a few times. This chain joins TRBV18 and TRBJ2-5, with TRBD2 matching 7 bases. Germline V gives CDR1 KGHSH, CDR2 LQKENI. This CDR3 has 13 residues. The V segment lost 3 bases and the J segment 5 bases; nucleotides outside the gene matches: 3. The CDR3 nucleotides read TGTGCCAGCTCACCTGGACTAGGGGAGACCCAGTACTTC. Its translation: CASSPGLGETQYF.

This chain uses TRBV27 with TRBJ2-2; tentatively, D is TRBD2 (6 bases). CDR3 length equals 14 residues. Germline V lookup: CDR1 MNHEY, CDR2 SMNVEV (reference sequence). V was pared by 3 bases and J by 5 bases, with 10 bases between. DNA for the CDR3: TGTGCCAGCAGTTTCATAGCGGAGACCGGGGAGCTGTTTTTT. Its protein is CASSFIAETGELFF.

The chain carries TRBV4-1 and TRBJ2-7, with TRBD2 as a possible D gene (5 bases). V was trimmed by 1 base and J by 6 bases, leaving 16 bases between them. The CDR3 is made up of 15 amino acids. Per the germline V gene, CDR1 is MGHRA and CDR2 is YSYEKL. The DNA of the CDR3 is TGCGCCAGCAGCCAAGGGTTTTCTAGCTTGGGCGAGCAGTACTTC. It is translated as CASSQGFSSLGEQYF.

The J gene is TRBJ2-3, the V gene TRBV7-2, with 8 positions matching TRBD1. Germline V CDR1 and CDR2: SGHTA, FQGNSA. The CDR3 has 17 amino acids. V gave up 5 bases and J gave up 3 bases; unmatched junction bases: 13. CDR3 DNA sequence: TGTGCCAGCAGCCTACGACTGACAGGGGTGGGGACAGATACGCAGTATTTT. It encodes CASSLRLTGVGTDTQYF.

V usage is TRBV29-1 and J usage is TRBJ2-5; 11 bases fit TRBD2. Germline CDR1 is SQVTM and CDR2 is ANQGSEA. The ends lost 3 bases at V and 6 bases at J; junction bases unmatched: 9. The length of the CDR3 is 15 residues. This CDR3 reads CSVDVLAGVSQTQYF. The CDR3 DNA sequence: TGCAGCGTTGATGTACTAGCGGGAGTGAGTCAGACCCAGTACTTC.

V usage is TRBV7-3 and J usage is TRBJ2-7; 7 nucleotides match TRBD2. Germline-derived CDR1 and CDR2 are SGHTA and FQGTGA. The CDR3 is made up of 15 amino acids. The trim removed 1 base at V and 5 bases at J, leaving 8 bases unmatched. The CDR3 loop is CASSLNGGSTHEQYF. CDR3 sequence (DNA): TGTGCCAGCAGCTTAAACGGCGGGAGCACCCACGAGCAGTACTTC. Full variable domain (outside the CDR3, taken from reference TRBV7-3 and TRBJ2-7): GAGVSQTPSNKVTEKGKYVELRCDPISGHTALYWYRQSLGQGPEFLIYFQGTGAADDSGLPNDRFFAVRPEGSVSTLKIQRTERGDSAVYLCASSLNGGSTHEQYFGPGTRLTVT.

This clone has only one observation. V and J are TRBV29-1 and TRBJ2-1, with D possibly TRBD1 on 7 matching bases. Germline V CDR1 and CDR2: SQVTM, ANQGSEA. The CDR3 spans 14 residues. Trimming pared 0 bases from V and 9 bases from J, leaving 15 bases between. The CDR3 DNA reads as TGCAGCGTTGAAGAGCAAAATCAGGGGGGTGAGCAGTTCTTC. Translation: CSVEEQNQGGEQFF.

As for this clone: Within the sample, other DNA sequences also encode this same CDR3. CDR3 amino acids: CSVELADYEQYF. As DNA, the CDR3 is TGCAGCGTTGAACTAGCGGATTACGAGCAGTACTTC. V gene TRBV29-1 combines with J gene TRBJ2-7, with 7 bases matching TRBD2. The CDR3 has 12 amino acids. V lost 2 bases to trimming and J lost 4 bases; unmatched junction nucleotides: 2. Germline loops: CDR1 SQVTM, CDR2 ANQGSEA.

J is TRBJ2-1 and V is TRBV29-1, with TRBD1 matching over 10 bases. The V and J ends lost 3 bases and 6 bases, in that order; junction bases with no gene match: 5. CDR1 is SQVTM and CDR2 is ANQGSEA in the germline V gene. CDR3 size: 14 residues. The CDR3 coding sequence is TGCAGCGTTGATCCCGGGACAGGGGTCAATGAGCAGTTCTTC. This sequence encodes CSVDPGTGVNEQFF.

The chain employs TRBV18 and TRBJ2-1; TRBD1 matches at 10 bases. This CDR3 is 14 amino acids long. Germline V CDR1 and CDR2: KGHSH, LQKENI. Trimming took 3 bases from V and 6 from J; bases not matched to a gene: 2. CDR3 bases: TGTGCCAGCTCACCCGGGACAGGGGTCAATGAGCAGTTCTTC. This codes for CASSPGTGVNEQFF.

CDR3 nucleotide sequence: TGTGCCAGCAGCGTAGTTGGGAGCGGGAACACTGAAGCTTTCTTT. Its translation is CASSVVGSGNTEAFF. V gene TRBV9 combines with J gene TRBJ1-1; the D is unclear. The CDR3 consists of 15 residues. The V gene lost 0 bases and the J gene lost 1 base, with 10 bases spanning the gap. Per germline, CDR1 SGDLS and CDR2 YYNGEE. The variable domain in full, completed from reference TRBV9 and TRBJ1-1, reads DSGVTQTPKHLITATGQRVTLRCSPRSGDLSVYWYQQSLDQGLQFLIQYYNGEERAKGNILERFSAQQFPDLHSELNLSSLELGDSALYFCASSVVGSGNTEAFFGQGTRLTVV.

The J gene is TRBJ2-2, the V gene TRBV7-3, with TRBD2 matching over 14 bases. The germline CDR1 and CDR2 sequences are SGHTA and FQGTGA. Trimming at V came to 0 bases and at J to 5 bases, leaving 5 bases not matched to a gene. The CDR3 has 18 residues. The CDR3: CASSLTGTSGRITGELFF. The DNA of the CDR3 is TGTGCCAGCAGCTTAACCGGGACTAGCGGGAGAATTACCGGGGAGCTGTTTTTT.

The chain's CDR3 is CASSGDRRNQPQHF. DNA for the CDR3: TGTGCCAGCTCGGGGGACAGGCGCAATCAGCCCCAGCATTTT. The chain recombines TRBV18 with TRBJ1-5; TRBD1 matches at 8 bases. Germline assignment: CDR1 KGHSH and CDR2 LQKENI. J was trimmed by 2 bases and V by 6 bases; bases with no gene match: 3. This CDR3 comprises 14 residues.

V is TRBV5-6 and J is TRBJ1-2; D gene ambiguous. CDR1 is SGHDT, CDR2 YYEEEE, per germline. Trimming removed 0 bases from V and 2 bases from J, with 11 bases in between. The CDR3 spans 15 residues. Here the CDR3 DNA reads TGTGCCAGCAGCTTGGGTGTGGGAGTAAACTATGGCTACACCTTC. Protein product: CASSLGVGVNYGYTF.

The rearrangement links TRBV5-1 to TRBJ1-2; TRBD1 agrees at 8 bases. After removal of 5 bases from V and 6 bases from J, the junction contained 3 bases not matched to a gene. Germline CDR1 and CDR2: SGHRS and YFSETQ. This CDR3 has 12 amino acids. The DNA for the CDR3 is TGCGCCAGCAGACCGGACAGGGATGGCTACACCTTC. Its translation is CASRPDRDGYTF.

The gene calls are TRBV7-9 and TRBJ1-3; 8 bases are a match to TRBD1. The junction had 3 bases not matched to a gene; V was cut back by 0 bases and J by 2 bases. From germline, CDR1 is SEHNR and CDR2 FQNEAQ (reference sequence). This CDR3 comprises 16 residues. In nucleotides, the CDR3 is TGTGCCAGCAGCTTAGCCGGGACAGGAGCTGGAAACACCATATATTTT. Translated, it gives CASSLAGTGAGNTIYF.